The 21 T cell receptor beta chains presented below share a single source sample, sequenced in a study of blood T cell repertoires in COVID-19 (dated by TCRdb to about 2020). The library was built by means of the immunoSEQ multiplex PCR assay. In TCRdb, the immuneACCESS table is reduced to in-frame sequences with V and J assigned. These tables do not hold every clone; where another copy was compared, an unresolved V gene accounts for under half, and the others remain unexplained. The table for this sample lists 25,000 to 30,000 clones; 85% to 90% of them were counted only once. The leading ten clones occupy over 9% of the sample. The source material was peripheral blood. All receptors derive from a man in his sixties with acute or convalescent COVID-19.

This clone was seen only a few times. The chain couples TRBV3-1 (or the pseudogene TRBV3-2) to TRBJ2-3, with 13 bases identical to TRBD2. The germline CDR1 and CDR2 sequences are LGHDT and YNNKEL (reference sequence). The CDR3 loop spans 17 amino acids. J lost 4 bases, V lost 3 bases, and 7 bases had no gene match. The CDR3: CASSHRLAGGLADTQYF. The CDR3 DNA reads TGTGCCAGCAGCCACAGACTAGCGGGGGGTTTAGCAGATACGCAGTATTTT.

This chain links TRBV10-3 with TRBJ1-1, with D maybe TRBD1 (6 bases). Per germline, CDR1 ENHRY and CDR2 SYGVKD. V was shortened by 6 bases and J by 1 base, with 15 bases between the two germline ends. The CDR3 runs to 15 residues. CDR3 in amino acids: CAISPQGQENTEAFF. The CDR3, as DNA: TGTGCCATCAGCCCACAGGGACAAGAGAACACTGAAGCTTTCTTT.

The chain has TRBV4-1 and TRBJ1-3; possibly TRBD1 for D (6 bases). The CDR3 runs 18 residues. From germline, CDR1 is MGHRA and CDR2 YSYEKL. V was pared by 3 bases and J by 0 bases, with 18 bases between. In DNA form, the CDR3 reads TGCGCCAGCAGCCAGACAGGTCGGACAATCAGCTCTGGAAACACCATATATTTT. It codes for CASSQTGRTISSGNTIYF.

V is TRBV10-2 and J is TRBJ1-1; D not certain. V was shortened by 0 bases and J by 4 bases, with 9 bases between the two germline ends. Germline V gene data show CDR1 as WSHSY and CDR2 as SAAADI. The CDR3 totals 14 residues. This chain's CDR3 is CASSESRRGTEAFF. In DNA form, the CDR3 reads TGCGCCAGCAGTGAGTCTCGGCGGGGCACTGAAGCTTTCTTT.

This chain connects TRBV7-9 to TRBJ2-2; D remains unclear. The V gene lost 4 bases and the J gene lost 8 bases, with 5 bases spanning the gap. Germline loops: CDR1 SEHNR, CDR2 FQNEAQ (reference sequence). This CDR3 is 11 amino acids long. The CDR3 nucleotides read TGTGCCAGCAGCTATAGTGGGGAGCTGTTTTTT. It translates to CASSYSGELFF.

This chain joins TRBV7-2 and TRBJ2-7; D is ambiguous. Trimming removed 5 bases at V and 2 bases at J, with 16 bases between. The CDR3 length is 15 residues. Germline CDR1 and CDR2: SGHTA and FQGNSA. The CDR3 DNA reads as TGTGCCAGCAGCCCCCATGGCTTTTCCGCCTACGAGCAGTACTTC. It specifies CASSPHGFSAYEQYF.

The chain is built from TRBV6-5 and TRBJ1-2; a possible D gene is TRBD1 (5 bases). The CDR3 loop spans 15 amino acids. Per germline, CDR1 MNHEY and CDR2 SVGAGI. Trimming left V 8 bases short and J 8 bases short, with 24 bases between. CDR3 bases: TGTGCCAGCGTAAAGGAGACAGCCCCCTCCTCCGGCTACACCTTC. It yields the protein CASVKETAPSSGYTF.

CDR3 DNA: TGTGCCAGCAGCCCGACAGGGGGCGCAGGCACAGATACGCAGTATTTT. Amino acids: CASSPTGGAGTDTQYF. This chain connects TRBV5-4 to TRBJ2-3, with TRBD1 matching over 10 bases. Trimming removed 4 bases from V and 1 base from J; junction bases left unmatched: 6. Germline values: CDR1 SGHNT, CDR2 YYREEE (reference sequence). The CDR3 runs 16 residues.

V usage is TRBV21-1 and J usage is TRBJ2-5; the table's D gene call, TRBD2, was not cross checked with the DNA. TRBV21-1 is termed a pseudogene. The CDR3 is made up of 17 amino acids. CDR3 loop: CASSKNRSGGSQETQYF. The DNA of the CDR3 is TGTGCCAGCAGCAAAAATCGGAGCGGAGGGTCCCAAGAGACCCAGTACTTC.

In nucleotides, the CDR3 is TGTGCCAGCAGCCCGAGGGGGTTTGGGACCGGGGAGCTGTTTTTT. Protein product: CASSPRGFGTGELFF. This sequence joins TRBV7-7 and TRBJ2-2; the D gene is possibly TRBD1 (6 bases). This CDR3 is 15 amino acids long. V lost 5 bases, J lost 5 bases, and 15 bases lay in between. CDR1 is SSHAT and CDR2 is FNYEAQ in the germline V gene (reference sequence).

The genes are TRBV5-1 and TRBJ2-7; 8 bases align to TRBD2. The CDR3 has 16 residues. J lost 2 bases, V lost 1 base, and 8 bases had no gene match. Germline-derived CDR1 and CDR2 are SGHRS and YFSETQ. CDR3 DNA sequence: TGCGCCAGCAGCTTGCCCGGGAGCGGGGGCACCTACGAGCAGTACTTC. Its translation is CASSLPGSGGTYEQYF.

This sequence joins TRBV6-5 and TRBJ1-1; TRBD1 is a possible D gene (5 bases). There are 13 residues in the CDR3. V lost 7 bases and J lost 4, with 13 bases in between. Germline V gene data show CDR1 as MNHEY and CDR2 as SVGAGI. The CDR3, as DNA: TGTGCCAGCATAGGGCAGGGTAGCACTGAAGCTTTCTTT. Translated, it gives CASIGQGSTEAFF.

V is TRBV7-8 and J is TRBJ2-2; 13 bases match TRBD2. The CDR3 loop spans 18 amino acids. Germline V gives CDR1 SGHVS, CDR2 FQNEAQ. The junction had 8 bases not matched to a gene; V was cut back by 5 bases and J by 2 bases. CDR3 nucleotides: TGTGCCAGCAGCCAAAGACTAGCGGGAGGCCTTAACACCGGGGAGCTGTTTTTT. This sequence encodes CASSQRLAGGLNTGELFF.

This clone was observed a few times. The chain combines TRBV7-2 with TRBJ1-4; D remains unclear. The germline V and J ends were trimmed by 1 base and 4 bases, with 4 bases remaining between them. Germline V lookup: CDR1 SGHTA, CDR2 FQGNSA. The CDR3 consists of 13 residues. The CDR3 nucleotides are TGTGCCAGCAGCTTAGGCAGTAATGAAAAACTGTTTTTT. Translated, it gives CASSLGSNEKLFF.

CDR3 in amino acids: CASVFSAAYQETQYF. In nucleotides, the CDR3 is TGTGCCAGCGTTTTTTCGGCAGCGTACCAAGAGACCCAGTACTTC. This chain links TRBV6-5 with TRBJ2-5; D is unclear. With 8 bases removed from V and 0 bases from J, the gap between germline ends came to 16 bases. CDR3 length: 15 residues. Looked up from germline, CDR1 is MNHEY and CDR2 is SVGAGI.

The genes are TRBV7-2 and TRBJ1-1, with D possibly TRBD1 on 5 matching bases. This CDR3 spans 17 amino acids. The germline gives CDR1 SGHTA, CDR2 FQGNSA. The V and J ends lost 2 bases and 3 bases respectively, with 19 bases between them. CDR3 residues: CASSLLPAWGEDTEAFF. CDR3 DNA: TGTGCCAGCAGCTTACTCCCCGCCTGGGGGGAAGACACTGAAGCTTTCTTT.

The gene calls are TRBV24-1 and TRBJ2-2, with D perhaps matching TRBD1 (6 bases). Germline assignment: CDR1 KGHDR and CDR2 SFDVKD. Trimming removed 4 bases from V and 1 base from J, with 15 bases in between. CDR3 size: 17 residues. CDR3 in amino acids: CATSDLQDSLNTGELFF. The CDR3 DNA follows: TGTGCCACCAGTGACCTCCAGGACAGCCTGAACACCGGGGAGCTGTTTTTT.

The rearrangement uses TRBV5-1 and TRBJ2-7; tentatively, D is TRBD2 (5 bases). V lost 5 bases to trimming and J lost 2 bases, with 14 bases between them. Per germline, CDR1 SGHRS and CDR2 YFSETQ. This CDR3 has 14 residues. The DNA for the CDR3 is TGCGCCAGCAGTTTGACGGGAACCACCTACGAGCAGTACTTC. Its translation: CASSLTGTTYEQYF.

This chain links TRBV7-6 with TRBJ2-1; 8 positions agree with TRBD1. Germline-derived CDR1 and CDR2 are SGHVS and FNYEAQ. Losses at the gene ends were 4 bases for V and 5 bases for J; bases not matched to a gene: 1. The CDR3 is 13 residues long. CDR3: CASSSTGDNEQFF. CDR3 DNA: TGTGCCAGCAGCTCGACAGGGGACAATGAGCAGTTCTTC.

The CDR3 reads CASSQVPTLTSGRQETQYF. As DNA, the CDR3 is TGCGCCAGCAGCCAAGTTCCCACCCTGACTAGCGGGAGACAAGAGACCCAGTACTTC. V usage is TRBV4-1 and J usage is TRBJ2-5, with 12 bases that match TRBD2. The CDR3 has 19 residues. Germline CDR1 reads MGHRA; CDR2 reads YSYEKL. Germline trimming cut 1 base from V and 2 bases from J; bases unmatched to any gene: 11.

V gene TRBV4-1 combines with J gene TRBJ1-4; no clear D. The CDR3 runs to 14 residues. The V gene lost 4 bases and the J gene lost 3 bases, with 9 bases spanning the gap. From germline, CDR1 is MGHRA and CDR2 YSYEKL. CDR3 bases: TGCGCCAGCAGCCTACAGACCTCTAATGAAAAACTGTTTTTT. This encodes CASSLQTSNEKLFF.